Shown below are 25 T cell receptor beta chains from a single sample sequenced in a study of blood T cell repertoires in COVID-19 (dated by TCRdb to the early 2020s). Library preparation was by the immunoSEQ multiplex PCR assay. Entries here come from immuneACCESS through TCRdb and include only in-frame sequences with V and J called. Some clones fail to appear in such tables; in the studies checked, an unresolved V gene covers under half of the shortfall, and the cause of the remainder is unknown. For this sample there are about 200,000 clones; about nine tenths appear just once. 2% to 2.5% of the sample lies in the top ten. Material: PBMCs or T cells enriched from blood (not recorded which). These receptors were obtained from a woman between 25 and 40 years old who had recovered from COVID-19.

The genes are TRBV6-5 and TRBJ1-1; 7 positions match TRBD1. J gave up 4 bases and V 2 bases, and 7 bases lay outside the gene matches. The CDR3 is 15 residues long. The germline CDR1 and CDR2 sequences are MNHEY and SVGAGI. The CDR3 loop reads CASSYEGQVATEAFF. Here the CDR3 DNA reads TGTGCCAGCAGTTACGAAGGACAGGTAGCCACTGAAGCTTTCTTT.

In DNA, the CDR3 is TGCGCCAGCAGCCACACAAAGCTAGCGGGGGGGCCTACCGGGGAGCTGTTTTTT. This codes for CASSHTKLAGGPTGELFF. The chain couples TRBV4-3 to TRBJ2-2; 12 bases are a match to TRBD2. The CDR3 length is 18 residues. V was clipped by 3 bases and J by 5 bases; unmatched bases: 10. Germline V gene lookup returns CDR1 LGHNA and CDR2 YSLEER.

J is TRBJ2-5 and V is TRBV19; tentatively, D is TRBD1 (5 bases). Trimming took off 3 bases at V and 1 base at J, with 12 bases between the two ends. The CDR3 runs to 15 residues. Germline V gives CDR1 LNHDA, CDR2 SQIVND (reference sequence). Here the CDR3 DNA reads TGTGCCAGTAGTATGATTCAGGGAAGCCAAGAGACCCAGTACTTC. As protein: CASSMIQGSQETQYF.

In DNA, the CDR3 is TGCGCCAGCAGCTGGGACAGCGGAGAGACCCAGTACTTC. Its translation is CASSWDSGETQYF. The rearrangement uses TRBV5-1 and TRBJ2-5, with TRBD1 matching over 7 bases. Germline V gene sequence: CDR1 SGHRS, CDR2 YFSETQ. The V gene end was trimmed by 3 bases and the J gene end by 4 bases; junction bases not matched to a gene: 3. This CDR3 region has 13 residues.

The chain joins TRBV4-3 to TRBJ1-2; D uncertain. Per the germline V gene, CDR1 is LGHNA and CDR2 is YSLEER. The ends were cut back, 0 bases at V and 8 bases at J, with 13 bases in the middle. The CDR3 runs to 14 residues. The CDR3 DNA is TGCGCCAGCAGCCAAGAGGCGCGGAGGAGAGGCTACACCTTC. Translated: CASSQEARRRGYTF.

The chain has TRBV28 and TRBJ2-7; 11 bases are shared with TRBD1. With V trimmed by 3 bases and J by 3 bases, 4 bases remained unmatched. This CDR3 has 15 residues. Germline CDR1 is MDHEN and CDR2 is SYDVKM. DNA of the CDR3: TGTGCCAGCAGTTTGGGGGGGACAGGGGGCTACGAGCAGTACTTC. The encoded protein is CASSLGGTGGYEQYF.

CDR3 sequence: CATSDSRLAGVNNEQFF. DNA of the CDR3: TGTGCCACCAGTGATTCCCGACTAGCGGGAGTGAACAATGAGCAGTTCTTC. The rearrangement links TRBV24-1 to TRBJ2-1; 12 bases are a match to TRBD2. The germline V gene encodes CDR1 KGHDR and CDR2 SFDVKD. Trimming at V came to 2 bases and at J to 5 bases, leaving 6 bases not matched to a gene. The CDR3 runs 17 residues.

The V and J genes are TRBV15 and TRBJ1-1; no definite D call. V was cut by 5 bases and J by 1 base, with 11 bases left in between. Germline CDR1 is LNHNV and CDR2 is YYDKDF (reference sequence). The CDR3 has 14 amino acids. The CDR3 spells CATSVRHPNTEAFF. The CDR3 DNA reads as TGTGCCACCAGCGTCAGACACCCGAACACTGAAGCTTTCTTT. The entire variable domain, with the rest obtained from reference TRBV15 and TRBJ1-1, is as follows: DAMVIQNPRYQVTQFGKPVTLSCSQTLNHNVMYWYQQKSSQAPKLLFHYYDKDFNNEADTPDNFQSRRPNTSFCFLDIRSPGLGDTAMYLCATSVRHPNTEAFFGQGTRLTVV.

V gene TRBV5-1 combines with J gene TRBJ1-5; D remains unclear. Germline V CDR1 and CDR2: SGHRS, YFSETQ. The ends were cut back, 5 bases at V and 9 bases at J, with 12 bases in the middle. The CDR3 covers 12 residues. The CDR3 loop reads CASRGVDGPQHF. In DNA, the CDR3 is TGCGCCAGCAGGGGCGTGGATGGGCCCCAGCATTTT.

The chain employs TRBV7-2 and TRBJ1-1, with 8 bases fitting TRBD1. The CDR3 runs to 17 residues. V gave up 3 bases and J gave up 5 bases; unmatched junction bases: 14. Germline V gene lookup returns CDR1 SGHTA and CDR2 FQGNSA. CDR3: CASSFHSRTGRYTEAFF. The CDR3 bases are TGTGCCAGCAGCTTTCACTCCCGGACAGGGCGATATACTGAAGCTTTCTTT.

CDR3 in DNA: TGTGCCACCAGTCAGGGTACAGCTGAAAAACTGTTTTTT. Its translation is CATSQGTAEKLFF. The genes are TRBV24-1 and TRBJ1-4; TRBD1 might be the D (5 bases). Germline CDR1 KGHDR, CDR2 SFDVKD. The CDR3 length is 13 residues. Between the trimmed V and J ends, which lost 6 bases and 7 bases, there was a span of 11 bases.

This clone has only a few counts. The rearrangement uses TRBV6-2 or TRBV6-3 and TRBJ1-2; weak D call: TRBD1 (6 bases). The CDR3 length is 14 residues. V lost 2 bases and J lost 10, with 17 bases in between. Germline CDR1 is MNHEY and CDR2 is SVGEGT. The CDR3 protein is CASSYVGGAQAYTF. CDR3 bases: TGTGCCAGCAGTTACGTCGGGGGGGCCCAGGCCTACACCTTC.

This rearrangement joins TRBV7-2 to TRBJ2-7; no reliable D call. This CDR3 is 14 amino acids long. Germline lookup yields CDR1 SGHTA and CDR2 FQGNSA. V gave up 5 bases and J gave up 2 bases, with 13 bases separating them. The CDR3 sequence: CASSLGRNTYEQYF. CDR3 nucleotides: TGTGCCAGCAGCCTGGGCCGCAACACCTACGAGCAGTACTTC.

This chain uses TRBV9 with TRBJ2-1, with 8 positions matching TRBD2. Germline V lookup: CDR1 SGDLS, CDR2 YYNGEE. V lost 0 bases to trimming and J lost 6 bases; unmatched junction nucleotides: 2. The CDR3 runs 14 residues. CDR3 residues: CASSVELAANEQFF. The CDR3 DNA reads TGTGCCAGCAGCGTAGAACTAGCGGCCAATGAGCAGTTCTTC.

This clone was picked up a small number of times. This rearrangement joins TRBV5-4 to TRBJ2-5, with 9 bases fitting TRBD2. The V gene end was trimmed by 4 bases and the J gene end by 5 bases; junction bases not matched to a gene: 3. The CDR3 runs to 13 residues. Germline V CDR1 and CDR2: SGHNT, YYREEE (reference sequence). The CDR3 loop reads CASSRTSAETQYF. The DNA of the CDR3 is TGTGCCAGCAGCCGGACTAGCGCCGAGACCCAGTACTTC.

The CDR3 sequence: CASSSRQGREQFF. DNA for the CDR3: TGCGCCAGCAGCTCCCGACAGGGTCGAGAGCAGTTCTTC. This sequence joins TRBV5-1 and TRBJ2-1; 7 bases map to TRBD1. Trimming cost V 3 bases and J 10 bases; bases outside gene matches: 7. Germline lookup yields CDR1 SGHRS and CDR2 YFSETQ. This CDR3 is built from 13 residues.

This clone was detected once. The gene calls are TRBV7-3 and TRBJ2-6; 8 bases fit TRBD1. Per the germline V gene, CDR1 is SGHTA and CDR2 is FQGTGA. The CDR3 has 17 amino acids. V shed 5 bases and J 4 bases; nucleotides not matched to a gene: 10. This CDR3 is CASSLQSGGAGANVLTF. DNA for the CDR3: TGTGCCAGCAGCCTTCAATCAGGGGGCGCGGGGGCCAACGTCCTGACTTTC.

The gene calls are TRBV6-6 and TRBJ1-1, with TRBD1 matching over 7 bases. Germline V lookup: CDR1 MNHNY, CDR2 SVGAGI (reference sequence). The CDR3 loop spans 12 amino acids. Unmatched junction bases numbered 0, after V lost 5 bases and J lost 3 bases. The CDR3 DNA reads TGTGCCAGCAGTACAGGGGACACTGAAGCTTTCTTT. This gives the protein CASSTGDTEAFF.

The chain is built from TRBV4-2 and TRBJ1-3; perhaps TRBD1 as D (6 bases). The CDR3 length is 14 residues. Trimming removed 2 bases from V and 8 bases from J, with 13 bases in between. From germline, CDR1 is LGHNA and CDR2 YNFKEQ. CDR3 sequence (DNA): TGTGCCAGCAGCCAACGACAGGCAGGGGACACCATATATTTT. As protein: CASSQRQAGDTIYF.

This clone is a singleton in its sample. J is TRBJ2-1 and V is TRBV19; tentative D call: TRBD1 (5 bases). The V gene's germline CDR1 is LNHDA and CDR2 SQIVND (reference sequence). V lost 1 base and J lost 5, with 6 bases in between. CDR3 length equals 13 residues. The CDR3 sequence is CASSIGQNNEQFF. In nucleotides, the CDR3 is TGTGCCAGTAGTATAGGACAGAACAATGAGCAGTTCTTC.

The chain carries TRBV2 and TRBJ2-5; no clear D. Germline lookup yields CDR1 SNHLY and CDR2 FYNNEI. The CDR3 contains 11 residues. With 4 bases removed from V and 5 bases from J, the gap between germline ends came to 5 bases. The CDR3 nucleotides are TGTGCCAGCAGTGTCGTGGAGACCCAGTACTTC. Translation gives CASSVVETQYF.

The chain combines TRBV6-5 with TRBJ1-1; D is ambiguous. V dropped 6 bases and J dropped 0 bases, with 11 bases sitting between them. The CDR3 runs 14 residues. Per the germline V gene, CDR1 is MNHEY and CDR2 is SVGAGI. This CDR3 reads CASRRASMNTEAFF. The CDR3, as DNA: TGTGCCAGCAGGAGAGCGTCAATGAACACTGAAGCTTTCTTT.

Note on this clone: This sample includes further DNA sequences coding for the same CDR3. This chain links TRBV9 with TRBJ1-2; the match to TRBD1 covers 9 bases. The V gene's germline CDR1 is SGDLS and CDR2 YYNGEE. The CDR3 totals 13 residues. V shed 4 bases, J shed 8 bases, and the junction held 6 bases outside the gene matches. CDR3 coding DNA: TGTGCCAGCAGCCCCCGGACAGGGGACGGCTACACCTTC. The encoded protein is CASSPRTGDGYTF.

The rearrangement joins TRBV6-6 to TRBJ1-1; D perhaps matches TRBD1 (5 bases). The CDR3 sequence is 15 residues long. Germline V gene sequence: CDR1 MNHNY, CDR2 SVGAGI (reference sequence). V lost 1 base and J 0 bases, leaving 9 bases between the germline ends. In nucleotides, the CDR3 is TGTGCCAGCAGTTACTATCCGGGGGTGAACACTGAAGCTTTCTTT. This encodes CASSYYPGVNTEAFF.

This chain connects TRBV27 to TRBJ2-7, with TRBD1 matching over 8 bases. Looked up from germline, CDR1 is MNHEY and CDR2 is SMNVEV (reference sequence). The CDR3 extends over 16 amino acids. V dropped 0 bases and J dropped 2; count of bases not matched to a gene: 6. The CDR3 protein is CASSLSLGQGPYEQYF. The CDR3 DNA reads TGTGCCAGCAGTTTATCCCTTGGACAGGGACCCTACGAGCAGTACTTC.